The clone carrying this T cell receptor beta chain has only a few counts. What it recognizes is unknown. These data come from a study of T cell repertoires in cytomegalovirus infection. Across the study: Signatures in public TCR beta sequences pointed to both CMV infection and matching HLA type.

Germline CDR1 and CDR2: SQVTM and ANQGSEA. The CDR3 extends over 17 amino acids. Trimming removed 6 bases from V and 0 bases from J; junction bases left unmatched: 10. TCRdb used MiXCR to reprocess the reads, holding one entry per CDR3 protein. The data contain 500,000 or so distinct CDR3 sequences, 16% of them singletons. Study conclusions and caveats: Ex vivo responses were dominated by HLA-C-restricted CMV-specific TCR beta clonotypes. Summed frequency of public TCR beta families distinguished CMV carriers with the relevant HLA.

This sequence originates from a human donor in good health (CMV status not recorded). Some clones in this sample may be carry-over from other donors' samples. This rearrangement joins TRBV29-1 to TRBJ2-1, with 11 nucleotides matching TRBD2. Sequenced sample: CD8+ T cells from PBMCs. The CDR3 coding sequence is TGCAGCGTGACGGGACTAGCGGAGAACTACTCCTACAATGAGCAGTTCTTC. This translates into CSVTGLAENYSYNEQFF.